The sequence of this T cell receptor beta chain was determined in a study of shared clonotypes between healthy human individuals. CDR1 and CDR2 (germline): SGHTA, FQGNSA. V was clipped by 5 bases and J by 4 bases, with 24 bases between them. CDR3 length: 18 residues. Samples underwent the assay at deep level. TCRdb's copy holds only in-frame clones and misses some; the assay was immunoSEQ multiplex PCR. Of 600,000 or so clones listed, roughly 98% are singletons. The naive CD8 subset, CD45RO-negative cells positively selected for CCR7, excluded terminally differentiated effector memory CD45RA+ cells. The sequenced material came from naive CD8+ T cells sorted from blood. This clonotype was sampled from a man under 40 in good health. V usage is TRBV7-2 and J usage is TRBJ2-1; D assignment may be TRBD1 or TRBD2 (6 bases each). CDR3: CASSIPAEGLGGYNEQFF. Here the CDR3 DNA reads TGTGCCAGCAGCATACCGGCGGAGGGCCTAGGGGGATACAATGAGCAGTTCTTC.